The 13 T cell receptor beta chains below were found in one sample sequenced in a study of blood T cell repertoires in COVID-19. Assay used: immunoSEQ multiplex PCR; TCRdb lists only in-frame clones, some missing. This table has about 270,000 clones, around 90% appearing once. Sequenced input: PBMCs or T cells enriched from blood (not recorded which). The receptors originated from a woman between 35 and 50 years old with acute COVID-19.

The chain joins TRBV20-1 to TRBJ2-7; D gene unclear. V lost 5 bases and J 6 bases, leaving 11 bases between the germline ends. The germline V gene has CDR1 DFQATT and CDR2 SNEGSKA (reference sequence). The CDR3 sequence is 11 residues long. CDR3 sequence (DNA): TGCAGTGCTTCCCGTACTACCGAGCAGTACTTC. Translated, it gives CSASRTTEQYF.

This clone was seen once. At one of its ends the junction is not consistent with the germline gene, which may arise from a read error. In the same sample, other DNA sequences code for this CDR3. The DNA of the CDR3 is TGCGCCAGCAGCTTGGTTCAGGGTAATGAGCAGTTCTTC. Its protein is CASSLVQGNEQFF. This chain uses TRBV5-5 with TRBJ2-1, with TRBD1 as a possible D gene (5 bases). CDR1 and CDR2 from the germline V gene are SGHKS and YYEKEE (reference sequence). The CDR3 spans 13 residues.

The genes are TRBV19 and TRBJ1-5, with unresolved D. CDR3 length: 12 amino acids. Germline CDR1 and CDR2: LNHDA and SQIVND (reference sequence). V lost 4 bases, J lost 7 bases, and 8 bases lay in between. The CDR3 DNA reads as TGTGCCAGTAGTACAGGAACCCAGCCCCAGCATTTT. Translation gives CASSTGTQPQHF.

The chain couples TRBV29-1 to TRBJ1-4, with 9 positions matching TRBD1. After removal of 4 bases from V and 7 bases from J, the junction contained 10 bases not matched to a gene. The germline V gene has CDR1 SQVTM and CDR2 ANQGSEA. CDR3 length: 15 residues. CDR3 amino acids: CSVARGTGLGEKLFF. In DNA, the CDR3 is TGCAGCGTTGCGCGCGGGACAGGGTTAGGTGAAAAACTGTTTTTT.

V is TRBV19 and J is TRBJ1-1, with TRBD1 matching 7 bases. CDR1 is LNHDA and CDR2 is SQIVND in the germline V gene (reference sequence). The CDR3 extends over 15 amino acids. Losses at the gene ends were 3 bases for V and 1 base for J; bases not matched to a gene: 5. The CDR3, as DNA: TGTGCCAGTAGTATCTTACAGGGGCCGAACACTGAAGCTTTCTTT. Protein: CASSILQGPNTEAFF.

Only one count was recorded for this clone. This chain joins TRBV24-1 and TRBJ1-5; 10 bases align to TRBD1. This CDR3 is built from 19 residues. V gave up 7 bases and J gave up 0 bases; unmatched junction bases: 14. Germline V gene sequence: CDR1 KGHDR, CDR2 SFDVKD. DNA of the CDR3: TGTGCCACCAGACCTGACAGGGGGCCAAGACCTTATAGCAATCAGCCCCAGCATTTT. Protein sequence: CATRPDRGPRPYSNQPQHF.

V and J are TRBV4-2 and TRBJ1-4; perhaps TRBD1 as D (6 bases). The V gene lost 0 bases and the J gene lost 7 bases, with 12 bases spanning the gap. The CDR3 spans 15 residues. Germline loops: CDR1 LGHNA, CDR2 YNFKEQ. CDR3 bases: TGTGCCAGCAGCCAAGATAGGGGGTCACGTGAAAAACTGTTTTTT. Residues: CASSQDRGSREKLFF.

This rearrangement joins TRBV27 to TRBJ1-4; the match to TRBD1 covers 8 bases. The CDR3 runs to 14 residues. Per germline, CDR1 MNHEY and CDR2 SMNVEV (reference sequence). J lost 8 bases, V lost 4 bases, and 6 bases had no gene match. The CDR3 DNA follows: TGTGCCAGCAGTTCCGGACAGGGTAGAGAAAAACTGTTTTTT. Its protein product is CASSSGQGREKLFF. Complete variable domain (other parts from reference TRBV27 and TRBJ1-4): EAQVTQNPRYLITVTGKKLTVTCSQNMNHEYMSWYRQDPGLGLRQIYYSMNVEVTDKGDVPEGYKVSRKEKRNFPLILESPSPNQTSLYFCASSSGQGREKLFFGSGTQLSVL.

The V gene is TRBV19, the J gene TRBJ1-4, with TRBD1 matching over 7 bases. CDR1 LNHDA and CDR2 SQIVND come from the germline V gene (reference sequence). V trimming: 1 base; J trimming: 2 bases; junction bases outside the gene matches: 4. The length of the CDR3 is 16 residues. CDR3 bases: TGTGCCAGTAGTATAGCCGGGACAGCTACTAATGAAAAACTGTTTTTT. This gives the protein CASSIAGTATNEKLFF.

V gene TRBV6-2 or TRBV6-3 combines with J gene TRBJ2-7, with a possible D match to TRBD2 (5 bases). The CDR3 has 14 amino acids. The ends were cut back, 4 bases at V and 1 base at J, with 11 bases in the middle. Germline CDR1 is MNHEY and CDR2 is SVGEGT. CDR3 sequence: CASSLIRDSYEQYF. The CDR3 DNA sequence: TGTGCCAGCAGTTTGATTCGGGATTCCTACGAGCAGTACTTC.

V and J are TRBV5-8 and TRBJ2-7; the match to TRBD1 covers 7 bases. The CDR3 loop spans 16 amino acids. CDR1 SGHTS and CDR2 YDEGEE come from the germline V gene. V shed 5 bases and J 3 bases; nucleotides not matched to a gene: 14. The CDR3 DNA follows: TGTGCCAGCAGTTTCTACAGGGGCCAAAGAGGCTACGAGCAGTACTTC. This encodes CASSFYRGQRGYEQYF. Combining the CDR3 with reference TRBV5-8 and TRBJ2-7 gives the whole variable domain EAGVTQSPTHLIKTRGQQATLRCSPISGHTSVYWYQQALGLGLQFLLWYDEGEERNRGNFPPRFSGRQFPNYSSELNVNALELEDSALYLCASSFYRGQRGYEQYFGPGTRLTVT.

V is TRBV19 and J is TRBJ2-2, with D unresolved. Germline values: CDR1 LNHDA, CDR2 SQIVND (reference sequence). The V end lost 1 base, the J end lost 5 bases, and 8 bases lay between the germline ends. This CDR3 is built from 14 residues. The CDR3 bases are TGTGCCAGTAGTATAGTGGCCGGGACCGGGGAGCTGTTTTTT. Its translation is CASSIVAGTGELFF.

The gene calls are TRBV28 and TRBJ1-1, with D uncertain. V lost 6 bases and J 4 bases, leaving 15 bases between the germline ends. The CDR3 is made up of 14 amino acids. CDR1 and CDR2 (germline): MDHEN, SYDVKM. CDR3 DNA sequence: TGTGCCAGCAGCTTGGGCTGGTCGTTCACTGAAGCTTTCTTT. Translated: CASSLGWSFTEAFF.